This T cell receptor beta chain was identified during a study of identical twins. A universal primer site was added by template switching, and unique molecular identifiers were carried by the cDNA. MiXCR was run by TCRdb on the 5' RACE reads, yielding one entry per CDR3 protein. The table has approximately 220,000 distinct CDR3 sequences, less than 10% seen once. All donors were healthy, and all were Caucasian. V lost 1 base and J lost 2, with 6 bases in between. The CDR3 length is 13 residues. The germline CDR1 and CDR2 sequences are SGHRS and YFSETQ. This clonotype was detected many times. Its antigen is not identified. Study-level results: Conclusions came from cross-sectional statistical analysis, not from following the same donors. Some out-of-frame alpha sequences were shared by twins, and these showed excess low generation probability.

The J gene is TRBJ1-1, the V gene TRBV5-1; D is uncertain. Material for sequencing was memory (CD45RO+) T cells sorted from blood. This sequence was found in a young woman in good health. DNA for the CDR3: TGCGCCAGCAGCTTGAGTACCAACACTGAAGCTTTCTTT. The encoded protein is CASSLSTNTEAFF.